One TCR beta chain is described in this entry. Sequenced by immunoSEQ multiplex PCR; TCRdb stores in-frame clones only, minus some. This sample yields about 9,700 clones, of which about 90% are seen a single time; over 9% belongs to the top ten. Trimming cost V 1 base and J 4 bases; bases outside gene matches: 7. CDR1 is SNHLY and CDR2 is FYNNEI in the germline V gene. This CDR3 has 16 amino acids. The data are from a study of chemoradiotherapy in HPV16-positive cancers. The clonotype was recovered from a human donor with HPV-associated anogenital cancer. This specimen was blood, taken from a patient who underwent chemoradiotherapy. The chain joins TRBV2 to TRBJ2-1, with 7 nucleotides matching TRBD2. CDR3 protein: CASSEVRLAVYNEQFF. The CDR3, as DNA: TGTGCCAGCAGTGAAGTTCGGCTAGCGGTGTACAATGAGCAGTTCTTC.